This T cell receptor beta chain is drawn from a study of blood T cell repertoires in COVID-19 (TCRdb year 2020). In the study overall: Samples from collaborators originated in the United States, Italy and Spain and spanned both the acute and convalescent phases of COVID-19. The material from the prospective study consisted of cDNA or gDNA derived from T cells, B-cell-depleted T cells, or PBMCs. Subjects who had been exposed to COVID-19, were actively infected with it, or had recovered from it provided the deeply sampled blood TCRbeta repertoires that made up the dataset. The repertoires were released in a freely available public database intended as a resource for research on the immune response to SARS-CoV-2. Samples were obtained from the ongoing ImmuneRACE study (first 160 participants) and from approximately 1,200 subjects provided by 6 global collaborators. A de-identified subject ID, COVID-19 status, age in years and sex were almost always included in the sample metadata. Where HLA class I and class II types were available, the types were taken from metadata supplied by the sample provider, not from assay-based typing. Overall results and qualifications from the work: The quantity of clinical and demographic metadata differed by source and by participant and was supplied without curation.

The collaborating institutions used their own protocols to collect whole blood in K2EDTA tubes. Collaborator samples were shipped for TCRbeta analysis as frozen whole blood, isolated PBMCs, or DNA extracted from either sample type. This clone occurred a few times. What antigen it recognizes has not been identified. Per-nucleotide qualities are absent, and no much larger clonotype sits a single base away. The immunoSEQ Assay, a bias-controlled multiplex PCR, was used to amplify TCRbeta CDR3 regions from genomic DNA. The authors' analysis ran thus. Within the assay, amplification of reference gene primers was used to estimate how many nucleated cells each sample contained. To quantify the absolute abundance of each unique TCRbeta CDR3 rearrangement, sequence reads were collapsed and filtered. For each sample, productive Simpson clonality was calculated as the square root of Simpson's diversity index over productive rearrangements. TCRdb carries this immuneACCESS record with in-frame sequences only. Its versions omit some clonotypes, under half of them owing to an unresolved V gene in the studies checked, with the rest unexplained. V and J calls and clone size follow that table, whereas D and trimming were derived from the DNA. The sample yields about 62,000 clones; under 85% were counted once. Clones ranked in the top ten supply 5.5% to 7% of the sample.

The source material was peripheral blood. The sequence derives from a woman in her forties or fifties with active or convalescent COVID-19.

The nucleotide sequence reads as follows: TGTGCCAGTAGTAGACAGGGTGGTTATTCCTACGAGCAGTACTTC. It codes for CASSRQGGYSYEQYF. The chain employs TRBV19 and TRBJ2-7; TRBD1 aligns with 7 central bases. Germline trimming: 4 bases from V, 1 base from J; junction bases outside gene matches: 7. From the cysteine up to the phenylalanine, the CDR3 has a length of 15 residues. Left in the record is the CDR3 DNA by itself, 45 bases read in frame from the first base. The germline V gene (reference sequence) specifies LNHDA as CDR1 and SQIVND as CDR2.